Below are 16 T cell receptor beta chains sequenced from a single sample in a study of blood T cells in healthy people across ages. Using a J-beta primer mix together with a sample-barcoded 5' primer, a second PCR was run for roughly 7 to 12 cycles. A single record per CDR3 protein comes from TCRdb applying MiXCR to the 5' RACE reads. The top ten clones hold roughly 7.7% of a sample with fewer than 1.5 million distinct CDR3 sequences, 42% of them seen once. Specimen: blood. The receptor source for this set is a woman under 30 in good health.

For this clonotype: A much larger clone lies a single base off, so this may be a read error. CDR3 in DNA: TGTGCCAGCAGTGACGACACCAATGAGCAGTACTTC. Translation: CASSDDTNEQYF. This chain connects TRBV2 to TRBJ2-5; D call uncertain. V was pared by 3 bases and J by 11 bases, with 13 bases between. The CDR3 length is 12 residues. From germline, CDR1 is SNHLY and CDR2 FYNNEI.

This clonotype has just a few counts. V usage is TRBV7-9 and J usage is TRBJ2-3; 9 bases map to TRBD2. The V segment lost 5 bases and the J segment 0 bases; nucleotides outside the gene matches: 6. CDR3 size: 16 residues. The germline CDR1 and CDR2 sequences are SEHNR and FQNEAQ (reference sequence). The CDR3 sequence: CASSPPSGASTDTQYF. The CDR3, as DNA: TGTGCCAGCAGCCCCCCTAGCGGGGCTAGCACAGATACGCAGTATTTT.

The chain employs TRBV20-1 and TRBJ2-5; the match to TRBD1 covers 12 bases. The V segment lost 5 bases and the J segment 11 bases; nucleotides outside the gene matches: 12. The CDR3 is 14 amino acids. CDR1 and CDR2 (germline): DFQATT, SNEGSKA (reference sequence). CDR3 amino acids: CSAGGDRGLREQYF. Here the CDR3 DNA reads TGCAGTGCTGGAGGGGACAGGGGGCTTAGGGAGCAGTACTTC.

This clonotype has more than one count but fewer than ten. The DNA is left out, because the CDR3 cannot be placed on it with certainty; the CDR3 is given as TCRdb lists it. This chain uses TRBV4-2 with TRBJ1-2; whether TRBD1, the table's D call, matches the DNA was not checked. CDR1 LGHNA and CDR2 YNFKEQ come from the germline V gene. The CDR3 has 12 residues if both end residues are counted. The CDR3 reads CASFGPGDGYTF.

This clonotype was detected only a few times. The V gene is TRBV6-5, the J gene TRBJ2-7; D possibly matches TRBD1 or TRBD2 (5 bases each). The CDR3 has 15 residues. With 5 bases removed from V and 2 bases from J, the gap between germline ends came to 16 bases. Looked up from germline, CDR1 is MNHEY and CDR2 is SVGAGI. CDR3 amino acids: CASSPTTGAPYEQYF. The CDR3 DNA sequence: TGTGCCAGCAGTCCCACGACCGGGGCCCCCTACGAGCAGTACTTC.

V gene TRBV7-9 combines with J gene TRBJ1-1; 9 nucleotides line up with TRBD1. With V trimmed by 5 bases and J by 8 bases, 15 bases remained unmatched. This CDR3 is built from 16 residues. Germline-derived CDR1 and CDR2 are SEHNR and FQNEAQ (reference sequence). The CDR3 region has the DNA TGTGCCAGCAGCCAACAGGGGGCCGGGGTAAAACTCGAAGCTTTCTTT. Its protein is CASSQQGAGVKLEAFF.

This clonotype appeared a few times. The chain employs TRBV5-6 and TRBJ1-5, with a possible D match to TRBD1 (6 bases). From germline, CDR1 is SGHDT and CDR2 YYEEEE. Trimming cost V 4 bases and J 0 bases, with 11 bases left between them. The CDR3 is made up of 15 amino acids. The CDR3 coding sequence is TGTGCCAGCAGCAACGGACAGATTAGCAATCAGCCCCAGCATTTT. It yields the protein CASSNGQISNQPQHF.

V usage is TRBV11-2 and J usage is TRBJ2-5, with 9 positions matching TRBD2. V lost 5 bases to trimming and J lost 2 bases; unmatched junction nucleotides: 24. This CDR3 is 21 amino acids long. CDR1 and CDR2 (germline): SGHAT, FQNNGV. The CDR3 DNA is TGTGCCAGCAGCCAAACTGGAGGCATCGGGGCGGGGGGGACGATTCAAGAGACCCAGTACTTC. Encoded protein: CASSQTGGIGAGGTIQETQYF.

V is TRBV7-3 and J is TRBJ2-3; 10 nucleotides line up with TRBD2. Germline V gene data show CDR1 as SGHTA and CDR2 as FQGTGA. The CDR3 consists of 17 residues. V lost 4 bases to trimming and J lost 0 bases; unmatched junction nucleotides: 7. The CDR3 DNA reads TGTGCCAGCAGCTCAACTAGCGGGGCTACTAGCACAGATACGCAGTATTTT. It codes for CASSSTSGATSTDTQYF.

On this clonotype: A much larger clonotype is one base distant, so this may be a read error. The chain has TRBV28 and TRBJ2-3; D gene uncertain. CDR3 length: 14 amino acids. The germline gives CDR1 MDHEN, CDR2 SYDVKM. CDR3 amino acids: CASSLTGHTETQYF. For the CDR3, the DNA is TGTGCCAGCAGTTTGACGGGTCACACAGAGACGCAGTATTTT.

The V gene is TRBV13, the J gene TRBJ1-2; TRBD1 aligns across 9 bases. Unmatched junction bases numbered 13, after V lost 5 bases and J lost 6 bases. The CDR3 runs to 16 residues. CDR1 and CDR2 from the germline V gene are PRHDT and FYEKMQ (reference sequence). The CDR3 spells CASSPLRDRDPNGYTF. As DNA, the CDR3 is TGTGCCAGCAGCCCCCTCAGGGACAGGGACCCCAATGGCTACACCTTC.

The CDR3 DNA follows: TGCGCCAGCAGTGATGACAACCGGGGGACCACTGAAGCTTTCTTT. Amino acids: CASSDDNRGTTEAFF. The rearrangement links TRBV10-2 to TRBJ1-1; D is possibly TRBD1 (5 bases). V lost 3 bases to trimming and J lost 4 bases, with 15 bases between them. The CDR3 runs to 15 residues. Germline CDR1 and CDR2: WSHSY and SAAADI.

The chain employs TRBV30 and TRBJ2-4; TRBD1 might be the D (6 bases). V gave up 4 bases and J gave up 2 bases, with 24 bases separating them. CDR1 GTSNPN and CDR2 SVGIG come from the germline V gene (reference sequence). The CDR3 totals 18 residues. CDR3 in DNA: TGTGCCTGGACCGACTGGGGGACCAGGGGAGTAACCAAAAACATTCAGTACTTC. This codes for CAWTDWGTRGVTKNIQYF.

This chain connects TRBV6-1 to TRBJ1-1; no clear D. CDR1 MNHNS and CDR2 SASEGT come from the germline V gene. Trimming took 3 bases from V and 6 from J, leaving 8 bases between them. The CDR3 is 12 residues long. The CDR3 DNA sequence: TGTGCCAGCAGTGAGTGGAAGGCTGAAGCTTTCTTT. Its protein product is CASSEWKAEAFF.

The chain uses TRBV10-3 and TRBJ1-2; D gene unclear. This CDR3 contains 13 residues. V lost 1 base, J lost 4 bases, and 7 bases lay in between. From germline, CDR1 is ENHRY and CDR2 SYGVKD. CDR3 residues: CAISEFTVYGYTF. CDR3 nucleotide sequence: TGTGCCATCAGTGAGTTCACAGTCTATGGCTACACCTTC.

The chain combines TRBV29-1 with TRBJ2-5; D not certain. The DNA end lines up better with TRBJ2-1; the J call may be wrong. CDR1 is SQVTM, CDR2 ANQGSEA, per germline. This CDR3 comprises 13 residues. Written as DNA, the CDR3 is TGCAGCGTTGAGCACGCCATTCAAGAGACCCAGTTCTTC. Translation gives CSVEHAIQETQFF.